This is a list of T cell receptor beta chains from one sample in a study of technical replicates of blood from a few donors. TCRdb's copy holds only in-frame clones and misses some; the assay was immunoSEQ multiplex PCR. The profile shows tens of thousands of clones, 90% to 97% of them singletons. The material sequenced was T cells isolated from PBMCs. These receptors were collected from a human donor in good health. Each CDR3 is given with its conserved first and last residue. A D gene is named only where the DNA matches it firmly. Part of the rows lack a size; the others show once, few, many or a class for expanded clones.

V gene	clone size	J gene	D gene	CDR3 DNA	CDR3 protein
TRBV25-1	-	TRBJ1-2	TRBD1	TGTGCCAGCCGGACAGGGGTCTATGGCTACACCTTC	CASRTGVYGYTF
TRBV7-9	-	TRBJ2-1	TRBD1	TGTGCCAGCAGCTTAGCGTATTTGGGACAGGAATTCGATGAGCAGTTCTTC	CASSLAYLGQEFDEQFF
TRBV27	-	TRBJ2-7	-	TGTGCCAGCAGTTGGAGGGCAGGAGCCTACGAGCAGTACTTC	CASSWRAGAYEQYF
TRBV9	-	TRBJ2-5	-	TGTGCCAGCAGCGTCGGGGGAGAGACCCAGTACTTC	CASSVGGETQYF
TRBV7-9	once	TRBJ1-1	-	TGTGCCAGCAGATTCGGAGGGGCTCCGGGCGACACTGAAGCTTTCTTT	CASRFGGAPGDTEAFF
TRBV28	once	TRBJ1-5	-	TGTGCCAGCAGTTTAGGGGACACTAACTATCAGCCCCAGCATTTT	CASSLGDTNYQPQHF
TRBV7-9	-	TRBJ2-1	-	TGTGCCAGCAGCTACCATCTCAGGGTTGATGAGCAGTTCTTC	CASSYHLRVDEQFF
TRBV9	-	TRBJ1-2	TRBD1	TGTGCCAGCAGCACAACAGGGGTAGGAAAAACCTTC	CASSTTGVGKTF
TRBV6-6	once	TRBJ1-1	-	TGTGCCAGCAGTTACAGACTTAACACTGAAGCTTTCTTT	CASSYRLNTEAFF
TRBV4-1	-	TRBJ2-1	TRBD2	TGCGCCAGCAGCCAAGAAGGTGCAGGTCTAGCGGGATTAGAGCAGTTCTTC	CASSQEGAGLAGLEQFF
TRBV6-5	-	TRBJ2-7	TRBD1	TGTGCCAGCAGCCGGGACAGGGTGACTCTCGAGCAGTACTTC	CASSRDRVTLEQYF
TRBV19	-	TRBJ2-7	-	TGTGCCACCGGCCGGGACATTTCCTACGAGCAGTACTTC	CATGRDISYEQYF
TRBV7-6	-	TRBJ2-7	TRBD1	TGTGCCAGCAGCTTCGGACGGGGACAGTCCTTTTACTACGAGCAGTACTTC	CASSFGRGQSFYYEQYF
TRBV7-2	-	TRBJ1-2	-	TGTGCCAGCAGCTTAGGGGGGGGCGCAAGCTATGGCTACACCTTC	CASSLGGGASYGYTF
TRBV30	-	TRBJ1-4	TRBD1	TGTGCCTGGAGCCCGGGACAGGGGGGGAAAACTGTTTTT	CAWSPGQGGKTVF
TRBV27	-	TRBJ2-2	TRBD1	TGTGCCAGCAGAGGACAGGGTGTCAACACCGGGGAGCTGTTTTTT	CASRGQGVNTGELFF
TRBV6-5	-	TRBJ1-2	-	TGTGCCAGCTCCCGGGGGGACTATGGCTACACCTTC	CASSRGDYGYTF
TRBV27	-	TRBJ1-1	-	TGTGCCAGCAGTTTAGGGGGGGGACCTGAAGCTTTCTTT	CASSLGGGPEAFF
TRBV5-1	-	TRBJ2-1	TRBD2	TGCGCCAGCAGCTTGAAGGACGGCCTAGGACTAGCGGGAAAGGATGAGCAGTTCTTC	CASSLKDGLGLAGKDEQFF
TRBV4-1	once	TRBJ1-6	TRBD1	TGCGCCAGCAGCCCGCCGGACAGGTCCTATAATTCACCCCTCCACTTT	CASSPPDRSYNSPLHF
TRBV5-6	once	TRBJ1-5	-	TGTGCCAGCAGCTTGGCGGACGGGGAGCCCCAGCATTTT	CASSLADGEPQHF
TRBV6-5	-	TRBJ2-5	-	TGTGCCAGCAGGCAAGGCTTAGGGGTGGAGGAGACCCAGTACTTC	CASRQGLGVEETQYF
TRBV29-1	-	TRBJ2-2	TRBD2	TGCAGCGCCGCGGGAGGAATGAACACCGGGGAGCTGTTTTTT	CSAAGGMNTGELFF
TRBV7-3	-	TRBJ1-6	-	TGTGCCAGCAGCCCCGACAGCCAGTATTCACCCCTCCACTTT	CASSPDSQYSPLHF
TRBV10-1	once	TRBJ2-1	TRBD1	TGCGCCAGCGGGGGACAGGGGGCTTTTGGTGAGCAGTTCTTC	CASGGQGAFGEQFF
TRBV5-1	-	TRBJ1-1	-	TGCGCCAGCAGCTTGAACAGTGTGAACACTGAAGCTTTCTTT	CASSLNSVNTEAFF
TRBV6-1	-	TRBJ1-6	-	TGTGCCAGCAGTGAAGCTGCAGTTCTCGCACCCCTCCACTTT	CASSEAAVLAPLHF